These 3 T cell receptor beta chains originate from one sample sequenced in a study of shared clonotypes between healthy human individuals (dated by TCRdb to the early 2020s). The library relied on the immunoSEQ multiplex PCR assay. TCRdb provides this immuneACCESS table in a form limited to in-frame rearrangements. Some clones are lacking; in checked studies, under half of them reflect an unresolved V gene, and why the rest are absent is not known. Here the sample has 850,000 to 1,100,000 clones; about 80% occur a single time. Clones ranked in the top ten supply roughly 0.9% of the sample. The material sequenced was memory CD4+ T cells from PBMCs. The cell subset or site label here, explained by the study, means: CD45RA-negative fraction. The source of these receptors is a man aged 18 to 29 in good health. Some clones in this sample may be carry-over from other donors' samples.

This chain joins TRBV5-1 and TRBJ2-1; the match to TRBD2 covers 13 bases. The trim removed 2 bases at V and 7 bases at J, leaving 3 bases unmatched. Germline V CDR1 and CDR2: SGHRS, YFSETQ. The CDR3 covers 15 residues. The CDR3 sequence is CASSLLAGGENEQFF. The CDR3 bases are TGCGCCAGCAGCTTACTAGCGGGAGGGGAGAATGAGCAGTTCTTC.

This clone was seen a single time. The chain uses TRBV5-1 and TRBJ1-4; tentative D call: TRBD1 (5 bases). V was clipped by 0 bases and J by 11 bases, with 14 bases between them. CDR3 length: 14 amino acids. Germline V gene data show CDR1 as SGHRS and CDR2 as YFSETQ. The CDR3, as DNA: TGCGCCAGCAGCTTGGCCTTGTGGGGGTCGAAACTGTTTTTT. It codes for CASSLALWGSKLFF.

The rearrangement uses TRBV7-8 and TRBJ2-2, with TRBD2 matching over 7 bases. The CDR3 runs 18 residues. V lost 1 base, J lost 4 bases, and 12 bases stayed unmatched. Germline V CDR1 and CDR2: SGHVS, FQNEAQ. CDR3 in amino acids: CASSLDGAGARGTGELFF. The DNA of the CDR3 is TGTGCCAGCAGCTTAGACGGTGCGGGAGCGCGGGGCACCGGGGAGCTGTTTTTT.